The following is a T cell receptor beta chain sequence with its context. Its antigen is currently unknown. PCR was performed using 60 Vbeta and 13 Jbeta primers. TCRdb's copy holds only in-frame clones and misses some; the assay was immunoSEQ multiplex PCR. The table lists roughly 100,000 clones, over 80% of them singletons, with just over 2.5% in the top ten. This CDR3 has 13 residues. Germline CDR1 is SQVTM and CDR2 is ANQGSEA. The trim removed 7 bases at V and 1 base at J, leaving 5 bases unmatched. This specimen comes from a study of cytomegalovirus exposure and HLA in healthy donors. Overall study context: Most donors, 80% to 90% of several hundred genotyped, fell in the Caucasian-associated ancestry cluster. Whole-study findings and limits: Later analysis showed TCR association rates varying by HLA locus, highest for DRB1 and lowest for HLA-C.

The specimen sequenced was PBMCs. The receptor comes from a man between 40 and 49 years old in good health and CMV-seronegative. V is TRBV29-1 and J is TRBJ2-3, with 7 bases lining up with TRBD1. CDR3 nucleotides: TGCAGCGCCACCGGGACAGGCACAGATACGCAGTATTTT. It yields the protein CSATGTGTDTQYF.